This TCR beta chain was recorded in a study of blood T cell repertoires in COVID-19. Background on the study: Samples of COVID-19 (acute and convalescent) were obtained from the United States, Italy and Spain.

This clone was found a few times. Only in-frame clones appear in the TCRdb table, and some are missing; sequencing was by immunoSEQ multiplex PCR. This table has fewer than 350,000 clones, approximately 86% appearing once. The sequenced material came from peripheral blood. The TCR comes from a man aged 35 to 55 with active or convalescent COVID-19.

CDR3 region: CASSLDRGGTEQFF. The CDR3 DNA reads as TGTGCCAGCAGCTTAGACCGCGGGGGGACTGAGCAGTTCTTC. V usage is TRBV11-3 and J usage is TRBJ2-1, with 8 bases aligning to TRBD2. V gave up 0 bases and J gave up 9 bases; unmatched junction bases: 4. CDR3 size: 14 residues. Germline V lookup: CDR1 SGHNT, CDR2 YENEEA.